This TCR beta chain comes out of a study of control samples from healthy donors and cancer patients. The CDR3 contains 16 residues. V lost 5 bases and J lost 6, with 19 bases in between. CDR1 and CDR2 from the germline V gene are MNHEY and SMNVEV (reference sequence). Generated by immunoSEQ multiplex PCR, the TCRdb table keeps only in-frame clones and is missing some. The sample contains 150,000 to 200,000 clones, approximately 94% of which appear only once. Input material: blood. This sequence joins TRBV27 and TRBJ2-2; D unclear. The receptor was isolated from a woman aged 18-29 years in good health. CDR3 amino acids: CASSPRWPSSSGELFF. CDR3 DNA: TGTGCCAGCAGTCCACGATGGCCATCTTCATCCGGGGAGCTGTTTTTT.